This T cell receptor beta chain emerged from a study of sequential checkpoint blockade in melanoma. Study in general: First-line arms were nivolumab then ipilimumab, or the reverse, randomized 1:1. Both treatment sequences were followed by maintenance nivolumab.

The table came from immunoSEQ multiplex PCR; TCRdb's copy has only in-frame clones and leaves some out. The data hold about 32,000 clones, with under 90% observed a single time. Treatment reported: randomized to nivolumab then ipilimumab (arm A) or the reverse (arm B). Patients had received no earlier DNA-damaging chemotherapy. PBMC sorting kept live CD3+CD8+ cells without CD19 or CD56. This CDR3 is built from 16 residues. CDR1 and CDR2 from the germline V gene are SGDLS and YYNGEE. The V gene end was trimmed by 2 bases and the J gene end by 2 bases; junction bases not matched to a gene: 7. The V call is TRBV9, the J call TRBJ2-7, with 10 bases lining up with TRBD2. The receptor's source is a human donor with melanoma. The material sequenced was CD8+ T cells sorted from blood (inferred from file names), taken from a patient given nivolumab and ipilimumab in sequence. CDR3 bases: TGTGCCAGCAGCGTCTCTAGCGGGAGTGGCACCTACGAGCAGTACTTC. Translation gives CASSVSSGSGTYEQYF.